Given below is one T cell receptor beta chain in context. The antigen remains unidentified. The source of the sample is a study of T cell responses to AZD1222 COVID-19 vaccine. J was trimmed by 1 base and V by 6 bases; bases with no gene match: 3. This CDR3 comprises 14 residues. Germline assignment: CDR1 MDHEN and CDR2 SYDVKM. Study results and limitations: White British ancestry dominated among donors, who included more females, and clonal diversity was possibly underestimated. Only five to seven AZD1222 recipients tested seropositive at baseline.

Using immunoSEQ multiplex PCR, the repertoire was profiled, and TCRdb retains in-frame clones only, with some absent. This sample has approximately 150,000 clones, with around 92% found just once. The source material was peripheral blood, sampled after recovery from COVID-19. The chain links TRBV28 to TRBJ2-5; 9 bases match TRBD1. The TCR sequence derives from an adult who had recovered from COVID-19. This CDR3 reads CASRPGQGQETQYF. In DNA form, the CDR3 reads TGTGCCAGCAGACCGGGACAGGGCCAAGAGACCCAGTACTTC.